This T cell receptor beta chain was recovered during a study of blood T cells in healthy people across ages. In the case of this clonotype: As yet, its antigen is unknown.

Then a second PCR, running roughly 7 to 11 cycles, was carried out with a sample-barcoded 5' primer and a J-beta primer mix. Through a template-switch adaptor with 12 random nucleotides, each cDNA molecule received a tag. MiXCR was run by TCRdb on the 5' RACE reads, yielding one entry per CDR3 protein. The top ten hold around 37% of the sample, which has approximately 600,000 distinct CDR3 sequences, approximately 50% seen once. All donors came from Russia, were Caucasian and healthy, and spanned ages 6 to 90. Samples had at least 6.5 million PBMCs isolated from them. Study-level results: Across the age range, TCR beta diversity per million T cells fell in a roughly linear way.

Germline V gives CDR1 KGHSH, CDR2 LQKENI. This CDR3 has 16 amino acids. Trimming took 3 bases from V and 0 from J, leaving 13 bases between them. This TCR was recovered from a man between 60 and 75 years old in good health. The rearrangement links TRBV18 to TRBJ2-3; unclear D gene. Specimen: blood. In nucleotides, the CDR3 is TGTGCCAGCTCACCCACCGCCTCGACTAGCACAGATACGCAGTATTTT. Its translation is CASSPTASTSTDTQYF.